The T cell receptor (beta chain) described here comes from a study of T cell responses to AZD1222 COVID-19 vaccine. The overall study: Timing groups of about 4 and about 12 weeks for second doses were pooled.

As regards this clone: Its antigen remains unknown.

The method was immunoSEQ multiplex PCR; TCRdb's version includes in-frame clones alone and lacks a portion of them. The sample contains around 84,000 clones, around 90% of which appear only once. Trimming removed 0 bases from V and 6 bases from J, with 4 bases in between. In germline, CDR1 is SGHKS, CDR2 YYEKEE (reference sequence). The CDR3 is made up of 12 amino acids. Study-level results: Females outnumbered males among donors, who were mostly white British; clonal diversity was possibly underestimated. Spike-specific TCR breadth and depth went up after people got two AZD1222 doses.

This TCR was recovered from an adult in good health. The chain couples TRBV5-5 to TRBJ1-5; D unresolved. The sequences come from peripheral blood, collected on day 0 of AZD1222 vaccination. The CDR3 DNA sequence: TGTGCCAGCAGCTTGGCAGGTCAGCCCCAGCATTTT. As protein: CASSLAGQPQHF. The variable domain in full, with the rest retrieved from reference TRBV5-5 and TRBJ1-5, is DAGVTQSPTHLIKTRGQQVTLRCSPISGHKSVSWYQQVLGQGPQFIFQYYEKEERGRGNFPDRFSARQFPNYSSELNVNALLLGDSALYLCASSLAGQPQHFGDGTRLSIL.